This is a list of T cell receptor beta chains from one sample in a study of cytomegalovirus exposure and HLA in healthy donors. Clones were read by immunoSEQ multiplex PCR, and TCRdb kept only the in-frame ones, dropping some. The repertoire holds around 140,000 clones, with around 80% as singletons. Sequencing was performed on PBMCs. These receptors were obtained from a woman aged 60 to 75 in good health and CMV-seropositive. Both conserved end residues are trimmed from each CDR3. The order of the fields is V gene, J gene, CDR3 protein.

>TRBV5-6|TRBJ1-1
ASTLNSRENTEAF
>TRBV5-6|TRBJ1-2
ASSVQGAHYGYT
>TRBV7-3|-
ASSLASGSSYEQY
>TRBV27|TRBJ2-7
ASSPKRERRGSYEQY
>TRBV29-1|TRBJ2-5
SVEAGSETQY
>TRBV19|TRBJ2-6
ASSDDRAGANVLT
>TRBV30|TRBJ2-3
AWTHQRLAGVGDTQY
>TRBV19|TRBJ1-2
ASSIRGGNGYT
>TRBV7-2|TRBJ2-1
ASSPGLLRGMEQF
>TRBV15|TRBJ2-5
ATSRVGGGRAPETQY
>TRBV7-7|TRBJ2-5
ASSPKLAGVETQY
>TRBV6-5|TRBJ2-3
ASSYFLAASTDTQY
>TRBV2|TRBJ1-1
ASSEIVTLNTEAF
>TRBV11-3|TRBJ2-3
ASSLAETGGQY
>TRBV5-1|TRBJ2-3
ASSLRAGGGRPDTQY
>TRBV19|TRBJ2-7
ASSPGLAGEVYEQY
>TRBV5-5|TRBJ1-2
ASSPRDSNYGYT
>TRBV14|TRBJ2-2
ASSSRLAGVGGELF
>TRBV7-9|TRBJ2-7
ARPPSRRPGDTYEQY
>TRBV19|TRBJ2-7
ASSPGLGEQY
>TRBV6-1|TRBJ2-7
ASSEARYEQY